The rows below give T cell receptor beta chains drawn from one sample of a study of blood T cell repertoires in COVID-19. The assay was immunoSEQ multiplex PCR, and TCRdb's table has in-frame clones only and misses some. The sample has roughly 190,000 clones, around 84% seen once; the top ten hold less than 20%. The sample consisted of peripheral blood. Receptor source: a human donor in a cohort sampled during active COVID-19. CDR3s include the opening cysteine and the closing phenylalanine or tryptophan. The order of the fields is V gene, clone size, D gene, J gene, CDR3 protein, CDR3 DNA. D genes are given only for firm matches. Size is stated for part of the rows, as once, few or many counts, or as a class when the clone is expanded.

v_call: TRBV2
clone_size: -
d_call: -
j_call: TRBJ1-3
cdr3_aa: CASSTGNSGNTIYF
cdr3_nt: TGTGCCAGCAGCACAGGGAACTCTGGAAACACCATATATTTT

v_call: TRBV7-2
clone_size: -
d_call: -
j_call: TRBJ1-1
cdr3_aa: CASSLWARSHTEAFF
cdr3_nt: TGTGCCAGCAGCTTATGGGCCAGGTCCCACACTGAAGCTTTCTTT

v_call: TRBV4-1
clone_size: -
d_call: TRBD1
j_call: TRBJ2-2
cdr3_aa: CASSQARTGRQTGELFF
cdr3_nt: TGCGCCAGCAGCCAAGCACGGACAGGGCGGCAAACCGGGGAGCTGTTTTTT

v_call: TRBV28
clone_size: -
d_call: TRBD1
j_call: TRBJ2-6
cdr3_aa: CASSQQGARANVLTF
cdr3_nt: TGTGCCAGCAGCCAACAGGGGGCCCGGGCCAACGTCCTGACTTTC

v_call: TRBV20-1
clone_size: -
d_call: -
j_call: TRBJ2-3
cdr3_aa: CSARWLDTQYF
cdr3_nt: TGCAGTGCTAGATGGCTAGATACGCAGTATTTT

v_call: TRBV3-1/TRBV3-2
clone_size: -
d_call: TRBD2
j_call: TRBJ2-3
cdr3_aa: CASSRGTSGGISTDTQYF
cdr3_nt: TGTGCCAGCAGCCGAGGGACTAGCGGGGGTATTAGCACAGATACGCAGTATTTT

v_call: TRBV5-1
clone_size: -
d_call: TRBD1
j_call: TRBJ2-6
cdr3_aa: CASSRLPGQSNVLTF
cdr3_nt: TGCGCCAGCAGCCGTCTCCCGGGACAGAGCAACGTCCTGACTTTC

v_call: TRBV28
clone_size: few
d_call: TRBD1
j_call: TRBJ2-5
cdr3_aa: CASSLGGTGVETQYF
cdr3_nt: TGTGCCAGCAGTTTAGGCGGGACAGGGGTAGAGACCCAGTACTTC

v_call: TRBV30
clone_size: -
d_call: TRBD1
j_call: TRBJ2-3
cdr3_aa: CATEGQGQTDTQYF
cdr3_nt: TGTGCAACTGAAGGACAGGGACAAACAGATACGCAGTATTTT

v_call: TRBV4-2
clone_size: once
d_call: -
j_call: TRBJ2-6
cdr3_aa: CASRKMAGVGANVLTF
cdr3_nt: TGTGCCAGCAGAAAGATGGCAGGGGTTGGGGCCAACGTCCTGACTTTC

v_call: TRBV19
clone_size: -
d_call: -
j_call: TRBJ2-4
cdr3_aa: CASTSPGENIQYF
cdr3_nt: TGTGCCAGTACCTCGCCCGGGGAAAACATTCAGTACTTC

v_call: TRBV7-2
clone_size: -
d_call: TRBD2
j_call: TRBJ2-1
cdr3_aa: CASSSPGLAGYSYNEQFF
cdr3_nt: TGTGCCAGCAGCTCACCAGGACTAGCGGGCTACTCCTACAATGAGCAGTTCTTC

v_call: TRBV24-1
clone_size: -
d_call: TRBD2
j_call: TRBJ2-1
cdr3_aa: CATSDLPTSGGVKAQFF
cdr3_nt: TGTGCCACCAGTGATTTACCGACTAGCGGGGGGGTCAAGGCGCAGTTCTTC

v_call: TRBV2
clone_size: -
d_call: -
j_call: TRBJ1-2
cdr3_aa: CASTRDAQTGVNYGYTF
cdr3_nt: TGTGCCAGCACCCGGGACGCGCAGACAGGCGTTAACTATGGCTACACCTTC

v_call: TRBV2
clone_size: -
d_call: TRBD1
j_call: TRBJ1-6
cdr3_aa: CASSVTGESPLHF
cdr3_nt: TGTGCCAGCAGCGTAACAGGGGAATCACCCCTCCACTTT

v_call: TRBV30
clone_size: -
d_call: -
j_call: TRBJ2-7
cdr3_aa: CAWSGQPPYEQYF
cdr3_nt: TGTGCCTGGAGTGGACAGCCACCCTACGAGCAGTACTTC

v_call: TRBV5-5
clone_size: -
d_call: TRBD1
j_call: TRBJ1-1
cdr3_aa: CASSFRTGNTEAFF
cdr3_nt: TGTGCCAGCAGCTTCAGGACAGGGAACACTGAAGCTTTCTTT

v_call: TRBV24-1
clone_size: -
d_call: -
j_call: TRBJ2-5
cdr3_aa: CATSDSTGLETQYF
cdr3_nt: TGTGCCACCAGTGATTCCACAGGGTTAGAGACCCAGTACTTC

v_call: TRBV5-1
clone_size: once
d_call: -
j_call: TRBJ2-3
cdr3_aa: CASSLDRDKTTDTQYF
cdr3_nt: TGCGCCAGCAGCTTGGATCGGGACAAGACTACAGATACGCAGTATTTT

v_call: TRBV3-1/TRBV3-2
clone_size: -
d_call: -
j_call: TRBJ1-2
cdr3_aa: CASSQGGSRSNYGYTF
cdr3_nt: TGTGCCAGCAGCCAAGGAGGGAGCAGATCTAACTATGGCTACACCTTC

v_call: TRBV2
clone_size: once
d_call: -
j_call: TRBJ1-4
cdr3_aa: CASRPGGIGNEKLFF
cdr3_nt: TGTGCCAGCAGGCCGGGGGGTATAGGTAATGAAAAACTGTTTTTT

v_call: TRBV11-2
clone_size: -
d_call: TRBD1
j_call: TRBJ2-1
cdr3_aa: CASSLDRGRYEQFF
cdr3_nt: TGTGCCAGCAGTCTGGACAGGGGGAGGTATGAGCAGTTCTTC

v_call: TRBV3-1/TRBV3-2
clone_size: -
d_call: -
j_call: TRBJ2-5
cdr3_aa: CASSQSRGVSQETQYF
cdr3_nt: TGTGCCAGCAGCCAATCCCGCGGAGTATCCCAAGAGACCCAGTACTTC

v_call: TRBV2
clone_size: -
d_call: TRBD1
j_call: TRBJ1-5
cdr3_aa: CASSGGQGDQPQHF
cdr3_nt: TGTGCCAGCAGCGGGGGACAGGGGGATCAGCCCCAGCATTTT

v_call: TRBV25-1
clone_size: once
d_call: -
j_call: TRBJ1-2
cdr3_aa: CATQQGPYGYTF
cdr3_nt: TGTGCCACCCAGCAGGGCCCATATGGCTACACCTTC

v_call: TRBV3-1/TRBV3-2
clone_size: -
d_call: -
j_call: TRBJ1-6
cdr3_aa: CASSQEKIGLSSYNSPLHF
cdr3_nt: TGTGCCAGCAGCCAAGAAAAGATCGGGTTGAGCTCCTATAATTCACCCCTCCACTTT

v_call: TRBV5-1
clone_size: -
d_call: TRBD2
j_call: TRBJ2-3
cdr3_aa: CASSLFSGGTDTQYF
cdr3_nt: TGCGCCAGCAGCTTGTTTAGCGGGGGCACAGATACGCAGTATTTT

v_call: TRBV20-1
clone_size: -
d_call: TRBD2
j_call: TRBJ2-5
cdr3_aa: CSASRLAGVWNETQYF
cdr3_nt: TGCAGTGCTAGTCGGCTAGCGGGAGTTTGGAACGAGACCCAGTACTTC

v_call: TRBV2
clone_size: -
d_call: -
j_call: TRBJ2-3
cdr3_aa: CASRPNSQERSQYF
cdr3_nt: TGTGCCAGCCGACCCAACAGTCAGGAAAGGTCACAGTATTTT